These 11 T cell receptor beta chains were all obtained from the same sample, sequenced in a study of CD8+ T cells in alopecia areata. Treatment given: oral pan-JAK inhibitor, 5-10 mg twice daily. Extracted RNA was reverse transcribed, and the resulting cDNA served as sequencing template. TCRdb's copy holds only in-frame clones and misses some; the assay was immunoSEQ multiplex PCR. The profile shows some 110,000 clones, roughly 50% of them singletons. The sequencing used CD8+ T cells sorted from blood, collected at week 24, from a patient treated with tofacitinib. Receptors were obtained from a human donor with alopecia areata.

This clone was counted between two and nine times. The genes are TRBV7-8 and TRBJ1-6, with TRBD1 matching over 7 bases. Trimming cost V 5 bases and J 1 base; bases outside gene matches: 5. This CDR3 region has 16 residues. The germline V gene has CDR1 SGHVS and CDR2 FQNEAQ. The CDR3 protein is CASSPTQGSYNSPLHF. The DNA for the CDR3 is TGTGCCAGCAGCCCTACACAGGGGTCCTATAATTCACCCCTCCACTTT.

This clone was seen more than once but under ten times. It differs at one base from a far larger clone, so likely a read error. This rearrangement joins TRBV7-6 to TRBJ1-2; D is perhaps TRBD1 (5 bases). This CDR3 has 13 amino acids. Germline V lookup: CDR1 SGHVS, CDR2 FNYEAQ. This CDR3 is CASSLGGTYLLGF. CDR3 sequence (DNA): TGTGCCAGCAGCTTAGGGGGGACTTACCTTCTGGGTTTC.

This clone has just a few counts. The genes are TRBV7-3 and TRBJ2-7; TRBD2 is a possible D gene (6 bases). Germline lookup yields CDR1 SGHTA and CDR2 FQGTGA. The CDR3 has 13 residues. The V end was cut by 3 bases, the J end by 3 bases, with 9 bases between. CDR3 DNA sequence: TGTGCCAGCAGCTTGGAGGGGTACTACGAGCAGTACTTC. The encoded protein is CASSLEGYYEQYF.

V usage is TRBV7-9 and J usage is TRBJ2-7; D remains ambiguous. Per germline, CDR1 SEHNR and CDR2 FQNEAQ (reference sequence). Trimming shortened V by 1 base and J by 3 bases, and 13 bases separated the two germline ends. This CDR3 region has 15 residues. The CDR3 here is CASSLGGSHFYEQYF. The CDR3 bases are TGTGCCAGCAGCTTAGGTGGGTCCCACTTCTACGAGCAGTACTTC. Drawing the rest from reference TRBV7-9 and TRBJ2-7, the complete variable domain is DTGVSQNPRHKITKRGQNVTFRCDPISEHNRLYWYRQTLGQGPEFLTYFQNEAQLEKSRLLSDRFSAERPKGSFSTLEIQRTEQGDSAMYLCASSLGGSHFYEQYFGPGTRLTVT.

The rearrangement links TRBV4-1 to TRBJ2-2; D unresolved. The CDR3 is 16 residues long. V shed 0 bases and J shed 5 bases, with 13 bases lying between them. From germline, CDR1 is MGHRA and CDR2 YSYEKL. Here the CDR3 reads CASSQDHTYLTGELFF. The CDR3, as DNA: TGCGCCAGCAGCCAAGATCACACCTACTTGACCGGGGAGCTGTTTTTT.

This chain connects TRBV29-1 to TRBJ1-2; D not certain. The CDR3 contains 12 residues. Germline assignment: CDR1 SQVTM and CDR2 ANQGSEA. V shed 1 base and J shed 8 bases, with 11 bases lying between them. In nucleotides, the CDR3 is TGCAGCGTTGAAGGTTGGCAAGGGGGCTACACCTTC. Translation: CSVEGWQGGYTF.

The chain carries TRBV27 and TRBJ1-1; no firm D call. Germline CDR1 is MNHEY and CDR2 is SMNVEV (reference sequence). There are 14 residues in the CDR3. V was pared by 6 bases and J by 8 bases, with 19 bases between. The CDR3 spells CASSPTLRNPEAFF. CDR3 coding DNA: TGTGCCAGCAGCCCTACTCTCAGAAATCCCGAAGCTTTCTTT.

The chain is built from TRBV2 and TRBJ1-5, with D possibly TRBD1 on 5 matching bases. The CDR3 has 13 residues. V lost 3 bases and J 5 bases, leaving 8 bases between the germline ends. CDR1 and CDR2 (germline): SNHLY, FYNNEI. CDR3 nucleotide sequence: TGTGCCAGCAGTGATGTAGGGGATCAGCCCCAGCATTTT. It yields the protein CASSDVGDQPQHF.

The J gene is TRBJ2-5, the V gene TRBV6-5, with a possible D match to TRBD2 (6 bases). V was pared by 0 bases and J by 0 bases, with 11 bases between. Germline CDR1 and CDR2: MNHEY and SVGAGI. This CDR3 spans 16 amino acids. CDR3 sequence reads: CASSYSPAGDQETQYF. The DNA for the CDR3 is TGTGCCAGCAGTTACTCGCCAGCGGGCGACCAAGAGACCCAGTACTTC.

V usage is TRBV6-5 and J usage is TRBJ1-2; tentatively, D is TRBD1 (6 bases). Germline CDR1 is MNHEY and CDR2 is SVGAGI. The length of the CDR3 is 13 residues. The V gene lost 4 bases and the J gene lost 7 bases, with 13 bases spanning the gap. The CDR3 spells CASSFTQGSGYTF. The CDR3 bases are TGTGCCAGCAGTTTCACACAGGGTTCTGGCTACACCTTC.

As concerns this clone: A far larger clone is a single base away, which makes a read error likely. J is TRBJ2-3 and V is TRBV6-6, with 13 bases aligning to TRBD2. V was clipped by 2 bases and J by 4 bases; unmatched bases: 0. CDR1 and CDR2 from the germline V gene are MNHNY and SVGAGI (reference sequence). The CDR3 runs 15 residues. For the CDR3, the DNA is TGTGCCAGCAGTTACACTAGCGGGGGGGCAGATACGCAGTATTTT. It is translated as CASSYTSGGADTQYF.